Included here is one TCR beta chain sequence, with context. This sample is part of a study of blood T cell repertoires in COVID-19. Study-level information: Donors in the United States, Italy and Spain gave samples during acute or convalescent COVID-19. The analysed material was cDNA or gDNA that came from T cells, B-cell-depleted T cells, or PBMCs.

The CDR3 runs 16 residues. Germline values: CDR1 SGHVS, CDR2 FQNEAQ. V was clipped by 3 bases and J by 5 bases; unmatched bases: 5. Authors' methods: Reference gene primer amplification in the assay estimated nucleated cell counts. Clones were read by immunoSEQ multiplex PCR, and TCRdb kept only the in-frame ones, dropping some. V and J calls and clone size are given by that table; D and trimming were obtained from the DNA. Altogether 85,000 to 120,000 clones are present, 76% being singletons, with the ten largest covering about 6.3%. The rearrangement uses TRBV7-8 and TRBJ2-5, with 14 bases fitting TRBD2. The origin of this receptor is a man at least 80 years old with COVID-19, enrolled during active disease. The sample comprised peripheral blood. The CDR3 sequence is CASSLGLAGVGETQYF. The CDR3 DNA follows: TGTGCCAGCAGCTTGGGACTAGCGGGAGTCGGGGAGACCCAGTACTTC.